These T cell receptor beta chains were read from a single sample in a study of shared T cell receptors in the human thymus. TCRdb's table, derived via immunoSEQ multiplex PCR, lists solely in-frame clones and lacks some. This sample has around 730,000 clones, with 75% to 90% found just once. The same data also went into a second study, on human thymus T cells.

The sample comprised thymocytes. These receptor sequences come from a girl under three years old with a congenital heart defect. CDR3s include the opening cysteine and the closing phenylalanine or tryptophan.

CDR3 protein: CASSFRDRRSPYNEQFF
J gene: TRBJ2-1
V gene: TRBV27

CDR3 protein: CASSQEVKGTGIVGYNEKLFF
J gene: TRBJ1-4
V gene: TRBV4-1

CDR3 protein: CASTPMKSNYGYTF
J gene: TRBJ1-2
V gene: TRBV5-5

CDR3 protein: CASSQEGGRSYNEQFF
J gene: TRBJ2-1
V gene: TRBV28

CDR3 protein: CASTGDTLNTGELFF
J gene: TRBJ2-2
V gene: TRBV19

CDR3 protein: CASSEAGQGPHSGNTIYF
J gene: TRBJ1-3
V gene: TRBV6-1

CDR3 protein: CASRPLYGVNTEAFF
J gene: TRBJ1-1
V gene: TRBV27

CDR3 protein: CASKLGGEDYGYTF
J gene: TRBJ1-2
V gene: TRBV27

CDR3 protein: CSVDLPGAGVTGELFF
J gene: TRBJ2-2
V gene: TRBV29-1

CDR3 protein: CATNPRSNSPLHF
J gene: TRBJ1-6
V gene: TRBV6-5

CDR3 protein: CASSEAGTDGPETQYF
J gene: TRBJ2-5
V gene: TRBV6-1

CDR3 protein: CASSLPTGGDEQFF
J gene: TRBJ2-1
V gene: TRBV7-2

CDR3 protein: CASSPAGRGGVRKETQYF
J gene: TRBJ2-5
V gene: TRBV4-1

CDR3 protein: CASSFNRGPTYEQYF
J gene: TRBJ2-7
V gene: TRBV5-5

CDR3 protein: CASSGPGRYEKLFF
J gene: TRBJ1-4
V gene: TRBV2

CDR3 protein: CASSPPSWGHYQPQHF
J gene: TRBJ1-5
V gene: TRBV28

CDR3 protein: CASSPRQGNSPLHF
J gene: TRBJ1-6
V gene: TRBV19